A single sample is the source of the 18 T cell receptor beta chains below, sequenced in a study of shared T cell receptors in the human thymus. Only in-frame clones appear in the TCRdb table, and some are missing; sequencing was by immunoSEQ multiplex PCR. The sample records hundreds of thousands of clones, about 90% being singletons. This sample was shared with a second study, whose subject was human thymus T cells.

Material for sequencing was thymocytes. The receptors originated from a boy under two years old with a congenital heart defect.

The V and J genes are TRBV30 and TRBJ2-1; 9 positions agree with TRBD2. The V segment lost 4 bases and the J segment 6 bases; nucleotides outside the gene matches: 7. The length of the CDR3 is 14 residues. Germline CDR1 reads GTSNPN; CDR2 reads SVGIG (reference sequence). The CDR3 is CAWTTGTSFNEQFF. CDR3 DNA: TGTGCCTGGACCACCGGGACTAGCTTCAATGAGCAGTTCTTC. Filled out from reference TRBV30 and TRBJ2-1, the complete variable domain reads SQTIHQWPATLVQPVGSPLSLECTVEGTSNPNLYWYRQAAGRGLQLLFYSVGIGQISSEVPQNLSASRPQDRQFILSSKKLLLSDSGFYLCAWTTGTSFNEQFFGPGTRLTVL.

This chain connects TRBV18 to TRBJ2-7; perhaps TRBD1 as D (6 bases). The V end lost 0 bases, the J end lost 5 bases, and 8 bases lay between the germline ends. This CDR3 has 13 residues. Looked up from germline, CDR1 is KGHSH and CDR2 is LQKENI. CDR3 residues: CASSPPRGHEQYF. DNA of the CDR3: TGTGCCAGCTCACCACCCAGGGGCCACGAGCAGTACTTC.

The chain is built from TRBV27 and TRBJ2-7; D is perhaps TRBD1 (9 bases). V dropped 6 bases and J dropped 3 bases, with 21 bases sitting between them. This CDR3 spans 16 amino acids. Germline V gene data show CDR1 as MNHEY and CDR2 as SMNVEV (reference sequence). CDR3 in DNA: TGTGCCAGCAGACGAAACGGGAGGGACAGGGTCTACGAGCAGTACTTC. It encodes CASRRNGRDRVYEQYF.

The chain employs TRBV6-5 and TRBJ1-1, with 9 bases that match TRBD1. V was pared by 0 bases and J by 5 bases, with 4 bases of the junction left unmatched. CDR3 size: 15 residues. Germline V gene lookup returns CDR1 MNHEY and CDR2 SVGAGI. The CDR3 coding sequence is TGTGCCAGCAGTTACTCGATGGGACAGGGAACTGAAGCTTTCTTT. The encoded protein is CASSYSMGQGTEAFF.

The rearrangement links TRBV27 to TRBJ1-2; D uncertain. Germline V gene sequence: CDR1 MNHEY, CDR2 SMNVEV (reference sequence). V gave up 5 bases and J gave up 5 bases, with 12 bases separating them. This CDR3 spans 13 amino acids. CDR3 sequence: CASSRFDGYGYTF. CDR3 DNA: TGTGCCAGCAGTCGTTTCGACGGGTATGGCTACACCTTC.

The rearrangement uses TRBV19 and TRBJ2-2; weak D call: TRBD1 (6 bases). Trimming shortened V by 10 bases and J by 6 bases, and 12 bases separated the two germline ends. The CDR3 contains 12 residues. Per germline, CDR1 LNHDA and CDR2 SQIVND (reference sequence). CDR3 amino acids: CATSRGPGELFF. As DNA, the CDR3 is TGTGCCACTTCCAGGGGACCCGGGGAGCTGTTTTTT. Supplemented by reference TRBV19 and TRBJ2-2, the full variable domain reads DGGITQSPKYLFRKEGQNVTLSCEQNLNHDAMYWYRQDPGQGLRLIYYSQIVNDFQKGDIAEGYSVSREKKESFPLTVTSAQKNPTAFYLCATSRGPGELFFGEGSRLTVL.

The rearrangement joins TRBV28 to TRBJ2-2; maybe TRBD2 (6 bases). The germline V and J ends were trimmed by 2 bases and 3 bases, with 7 bases remaining between them. The CDR3 spans 14 residues. CDR1 and CDR2 (germline): MDHEN, SYDVKM. In nucleotides, the CDR3 is TGTGCCAGCAGTTTAGCGGGACACACCGGGGAGCTGTTTTTT. Translated, it gives CASSLAGHTGELFF.

The chain recombines TRBV5-4 with TRBJ1-2; no clear D. Germline assignment: CDR1 SGHNT and CDR2 YYREEE (reference sequence). V shed 2 bases and J shed 0 bases, with 8 bases lying between them. The CDR3 has 14 amino acids. CDR3 in amino acids: CASSFPRTNYGYTF. CDR3 sequence (DNA): TGTGCCAGCAGCTTTCCCAGGACTAACTATGGCTACACCTTC.

The rearrangement uses TRBV5-1 and TRBJ1-1; D is possibly TRBD1 (6 bases). The germline V and J ends were trimmed by 2 bases and 0 bases, with 11 bases remaining between them. CDR1 and CDR2 (germline): SGHRS, YFSETQ. The CDR3 is 15 amino acids. The CDR3 DNA reads as TGCGCCAGCAGCTTAGACAGGTGGATGAACACTGAAGCTTTCTTT. Amino acids: CASSLDRWMNTEAFF.

The V call is TRBV10-3, the J call TRBJ2-1, with TRBD2 identical over 11 bases. Germline assignment: CDR1 ENHRY and CDR2 SYGVKD. J was trimmed by 8 bases and V by 4 bases; bases with no gene match: 4. CDR3 size: 14 residues. In nucleotides, the CDR3 is TGTGCCATCAGTGGACTAGCGGGGAACGATGAGCAGTTCTTC. Its translation is CAISGLAGNDEQFF.

The J gene is TRBJ2-7, the V gene TRBV5-1, with TRBD2 identical over 14 bases. The CDR3 contains 16 residues. The trim removed 3 bases at V and 2 bases at J, leaving 4 bases unmatched. Germline lookup yields CDR1 SGHRS and CDR2 YFSETQ. CDR3 coding DNA: TGCGCCAGCAGCTCGGGGACTAGCGGGAGTCCCTACGAGCAGTACTTC. This encodes CASSSGTSGSPYEQYF.

The CDR3 sequence: CASIGGRYEQYF. In DNA, the CDR3 is TGCGCCAGCATTGGAGGGAGGTACGAGCAGTACTTC. The chain carries TRBV10-2 and TRBJ2-7; a possible D gene is TRBD2 (6 bases). Germline CDR1 reads WSHSY; CDR2 reads SAAADI. The CDR3 runs 12 residues. V dropped 7 bases and J dropped 4 bases, with 11 bases sitting between them.

V and J are TRBV28 and TRBJ2-7; 8 positions match TRBD1. Germline values: CDR1 MDHEN, CDR2 SYDVKM. This CDR3 is 16 amino acids long. V was clipped by 6 bases and J by 6 bases; unmatched bases: 16. The CDR3 is CASSCPSLTGDLEQYF. The CDR3 DNA is TGTGCCAGCAGCTGCCCCTCGCTGACAGGGGATCTCGAGCAGTACTTC.

This clone was observed once. The chain links TRBV6-5 to TRBJ2-7; 7 positions match TRBD2. V gave up 5 bases and J gave up 4 bases; unmatched junction bases: 11. This CDR3 region has 15 residues. The germline CDR1 and CDR2 sequences are MNHEY and SVGAGI. CDR3 in DNA: TGTGCCAGCAGTCCCGGACTAGAAGTAGGGTACGAGCAGTACTTC. Its protein product is CASSPGLEVGYEQYF.

The chain joins TRBV19 to TRBJ2-2; D is perhaps TRBD1 (6 bases). The germline V and J ends were trimmed by 6 bases and 4 bases, with 15 bases remaining between them. The CDR3 runs to 15 residues. Germline CDR1 reads LNHDA; CDR2 reads SQIVND (reference sequence). CDR3 sequence reads: CASRGAGVATGELFF. CDR3 nucleotide sequence: TGTGCCAGTAGGGGGGCAGGGGTCGCCACCGGGGAGCTGTTTTTT.

This clone was found once. The chain employs TRBV9 and TRBJ2-6; D call uncertain. The germline CDR1 and CDR2 sequences are SGDLS and YYNGEE. The CDR3 length is 15 residues. Trimming removed 2 bases from V and 0 bases from J, with 6 bases in between. This CDR3 is CASSVWLSGANVLTF. CDR3 DNA sequence: TGTGCCAGCAGCGTGTGGCTCTCTGGGGCCAACGTCCTGACTTTC.

The rearrangement uses TRBV5-1 and TRBJ1-6; 9 nucleotides agree with TRBD1. CDR3 length equals 15 residues. With 0 bases clipped from V and 6 bases from J, the junction kept 1 base outside the gene matches. Germline V gene sequence: CDR1 SGHRS, CDR2 YFSETQ. CDR3 residues: CASSLEGQGNSPLHF. CDR3 nucleotides: TGCGCCAGCAGCTTGGAGGGACAGGGTAATTCACCCCTCCACTTT.

This chain uses TRBV30 with TRBJ2-7; D not certain. V lost 5 bases and J 1 base, leaving 15 bases between the germline ends. The CDR3 is 14 residues long. CDR1 GTSNPN and CDR2 SVGIG come from the germline V gene (reference sequence). CDR3 coding DNA: TGTGCCTGGTCCCCACAGTTCGTTTCCTACGAGCAGTACTTC. Translating gives CAWSPQFVSYEQYF.